The 21 T cell receptor beta chains presented below share a single source sample, sequenced in a study of blood T cell repertoires in COVID-19 (TCRdb year 2020). Preparation of the library involved the immunoSEQ multiplex PCR assay. The clones in this table, taken by TCRdb from immuneACCESS, are in-frame only. Not every clone is retained; where verified, under half of the shortfall comes from an unresolved V gene, and the cause of the rest is unknown. Here the sample has roughly 250,000 clones; around 87% occur a single time. The ten largest clones take up around 1.6% of the sample. What was sequenced was PBMCs or T cells enriched from blood (not recorded which). The receptors derive from a woman aged 50 to 60 who had recovered from COVID-19.

This chain joins TRBV27 and TRBJ2-7; 7 nucleotides agree with TRBD1. Germline lookup yields CDR1 MNHEY and CDR2 SMNVEV (reference sequence). With V trimmed by 3 bases and J by 6 bases, 5 bases remained unmatched. The CDR3 has 13 amino acids. CDR3 DNA sequence: TGTGCCAGCAGTTTCCAGGGGGTGGGCGAGCAGTACTTC. Its protein product is CASSFQGVGEQYF.

The chain is built from TRBV3-1 (or the pseudogene TRBV3-2) and TRBJ2-1; the match to TRBD2 covers 8 bases. The CDR3 loop spans 15 amino acids. Unmatched junction bases numbered 6, after V lost 1 base and J lost 7 bases. Germline V gene data show CDR1 as LGHDT and CDR2 as YNNKEL (reference sequence). The CDR3 reads CASSQGLAGLNEQFF. CDR3 sequence (DNA): TGTGCCAGCAGCCAAGGGTTAGCGGGATTGAATGAGCAGTTCTTC.

V is TRBV3-1 (or the pseudogene TRBV3-2) and J is TRBJ1-3; D gene unclear. Germline-derived CDR1 and CDR2 are LGHDT and YNNKEL (reference sequence). Trimming left V 1 base short and J 0 bases short, with 7 bases between. This CDR3 has 15 amino acids. The CDR3 sequence: CASSQGSGSGNTIYF. CDR3 DNA: TGTGCCAGCAGCCAAGGCTCCGGCTCTGGAAACACCATATATTTT.

The J gene is TRBJ1-1, the V gene TRBV25-1, with 7 bases matching TRBD1. In germline, CDR1 is MGHDK, CDR2 SYGVNS. The trim removed 7 bases at V and 5 bases at J, leaving 10 bases unmatched. The CDR3 is made up of 14 amino acids. The CDR3 DNA is TGTGCCAGCACCGGGAGTGGGACAGTAACTGAAGCTTTCTTT. This encodes CASTGSGTVTEAFF.

The chain links TRBV5-8 to TRBJ1-6; tentatively, D is TRBD1 (5 bases). Germline CDR1 reads SGHTS; CDR2 reads YDEGEE. The CDR3 has 14 amino acids. Trimming removed 5 bases from V and 7 bases from J, with 13 bases in between. The CDR3 region is CASSLDRRNSPLHF. The CDR3 nucleotides are TGTGCCAGCAGTCTTGACAGAAGAAATTCACCCCTCCACTTT.

The chain uses TRBV6-5 and TRBJ2-5; TRBD1 agrees at 7 bases. The CDR3 totals 14 residues. The germline V gene encodes CDR1 MNHEY and CDR2 SVGAGI. V lost 6 bases and J lost 4; bases outside the gene matches: 8. The CDR3 DNA follows: TGTGCCAGCAGCGACAGGGTCTCGGGAGAGACCCAGTACTTC. Protein product: CASSDRVSGETQYF.

This chain uses TRBV5-1 with TRBJ2-2, with 12 bases identical to TRBD2. Germline assignment: CDR1 SGHRS and CDR2 YFSETQ. The CDR3 covers 15 residues. V lost 2 bases, J lost 8 bases, and 4 bases stayed unmatched. Written as DNA, the CDR3 is TGCGCCAGCAGCTTCTGGACTAGCGGGACTGGGGAGCTGTTTTTT. It codes for CASSFWTSGTGELFF.

The chain links TRBV18 to TRBJ1-2; no clear D. Germline lookup yields CDR1 KGHSH and CDR2 LQKENI. This CDR3 comprises 12 residues. Trimming pared 3 bases from V and 6 bases from J, leaving 8 bases between. The CDR3 coding sequence is TGTGCCAGCTCACCCGACGGGGATGGCTACACCTTC. It specifies CASSPDGDGYTF.

The sample holds a few counts of this clone. This chain links TRBV19 with TRBJ1-5, with D possibly being TRBD1 (6 bases). The CDR3 spans 15 residues. Germline V CDR1 and CDR2: LNHDA, SQIVND (reference sequence). V lost 5 bases to trimming and J lost 0 bases, with 11 bases between them. Here the CDR3 reads CASSLRTASNQPQHF. The CDR3 nucleotides are TGTGCCAGTAGTCTCCGGACAGCTAGCAATCAGCCCCAGCATTTT.

The genes are TRBV10-1 and TRBJ2-5, with 11 bases matching TRBD2. Germline trimming cut 0 bases from V and 4 bases from J; bases unmatched to any gene: 4. CDR3 length: 16 residues. Germline CDR1 reads WNHNN; CDR2 reads SYGVQD (reference sequence). CDR3 sequence (DNA): TGCGCCAGCAGTGAGTCGTCTAGCGGGAGGATAGAGACCCAGTACTTC. Amino acids: CASSESSSGRIETQYF.

DNA of the CDR3: TGTGCCAGCAGTGAAGTTGGCCGCAAGCAGTACTTC. This gives the protein CASSEVGRKQYF. The V and J genes are TRBV6-1 and TRBJ2-7; D is ambiguous. Germline-derived CDR1 and CDR2 are MNHNS and SASEGT. CDR3 length equals 12 residues. V was clipped by 1 base and J by 8 bases, with 9 bases between them.

CDR3 nucleotide sequence: TGTGCCATCAGGGACTTACCCTACGAGCAGTACTTC. This sequence encodes CAIRDLPYEQYF. The chain uses TRBV10-3 and TRBJ2-7; weak D call: TRBD2 (5 bases). Trimming shortened V by 6 bases and J by 2 bases, and 8 bases separated the two germline ends. The CDR3 has 12 residues. Germline-derived CDR1 and CDR2 are ENHRY and SYGVKD.

The chain joins TRBV4-1 to TRBJ1-1; perhaps TRBD1 as D (5 bases). Per germline, CDR1 MGHRA and CDR2 YSYEKL. V gave up 4 bases and J gave up 4 bases, with 13 bases separating them. CDR3 length: 14 residues. DNA of the CDR3: TGCGCCAGCAGCCGTGGGGGGTCCGGCACTGAAGCTTTCTTT. Translated, it gives CASSRGGSGTEAFF.

The rearrangement uses TRBV7-8 and TRBJ1-4; 9 bases align to TRBD1. J lost 3 bases, V lost 2 bases, and 10 bases had no gene match. Germline V gives CDR1 SGHVS, CDR2 FQNEAQ. The CDR3 is 18 amino acids. The CDR3 reads CASSLSGQGSWANEKLFF. CDR3 sequence (DNA): TGTGCCAGCAGCTTATCGGGACAGGGATCGTGGGCTAATGAAAAACTGTTTTTT.

This clone was seen a handful of times. The chain carries TRBV7-9 and TRBJ2-1, with D tentatively TRBD2 (5 bases). The germline V gene encodes CDR1 SEHNR and CDR2 FQNEAQ (reference sequence). Trimming took off 1 base at V and 4 bases at J, with 11 bases between the two ends. The CDR3 sequence is 15 residues long. CDR3 sequence: CASSLVGVSYNEQFF. Written as DNA, the CDR3 is TGTGCCAGCAGCTTAGTCGGGGTCTCGTACAATGAGCAGTTCTTC.

The rearrangement links TRBV19 to TRBJ1-5; 8 nucleotides agree with TRBD1. V lost 4 bases and J lost 6; bases outside the gene matches: 2. The CDR3 is made up of 13 amino acids. CDR1 is LNHDA and CDR2 is SQIVND in the germline V gene (reference sequence). For the CDR3, the DNA is TGTGCCAGTAGTAGGACAGGGCGTCAGCCCCAGCATTTT. Residues: CASSRTGRQPQHF.

This chain connects TRBV4-1 to TRBJ1-2; 7 nucleotides agree with TRBD1. Germline V gene sequence: CDR1 MGHRA, CDR2 YSYEKL. V dropped 0 bases and J dropped 3; count of bases not matched to a gene: 4. This CDR3 is 15 amino acids long. The CDR3, as DNA: TGCGCCAGCAGCCAAGAACAGGGGCCCTACTATGGCTACACCTTC. It encodes CASSQEQGPYYGYTF.

On this clone: This specimen includes other DNA sequences encoding the same CDR3. CDR3 DNA sequence: TGTGCCAGCTCCGGGACAGGGAATCAGCCCCAGCATTTT. It codes for CASSGTGNQPQHF. The chain carries TRBV19 and TRBJ1-5, with 9 bases matching TRBD1. The CDR3 covers 13 residues. The junction had 4 bases not matched to a gene; V was cut back by 9 bases and J by 4 bases. Germline V gene sequence: CDR1 LNHDA, CDR2 SQIVND (reference sequence).

This clone was counted a few times. The chain uses TRBV5-4 and TRBJ2-7, with unresolved D. V dropped 1 base and J dropped 3 bases, with 11 bases sitting between them. The CDR3 runs to 14 residues. Germline CDR1 is SGHNT and CDR2 is YYREEE (reference sequence). CDR3 protein: CASSLPHRDYEQYF. CDR3 nucleotide sequence: TGTGCCAGCAGCTTGCCCCACAGAGACTACGAGCAGTACTTC.

This clone has more than one count but fewer than ten. V is TRBV2 and J is TRBJ2-7, with D perhaps TRBD2 (6 bases). Trimming shortened V by 2 bases and J by 3 bases, and 14 bases separated the two germline ends. Looked up from germline, CDR1 is SNHLY and CDR2 is FYNNEI. The CDR3 is 15 amino acids. The CDR3 reads CASSERLGLNYEQYF. CDR3 DNA: TGTGCCAGCAGTGAAAGGTTGGGACTGAACTACGAGCAGTACTTC.

V usage is TRBV5-4 and J usage is TRBJ2-1, with D perhaps TRBD1 (5 bases). Germline-derived CDR1 and CDR2 are SGHNT and YYREEE (reference sequence). This CDR3 has 12 residues. V lost 4 bases and J 8 bases, leaving 10 bases between the germline ends. The CDR3 DNA reads as TGTGCCAGCAGCAAGGGGTCAGATGAGCAGTTCTTC. Protein: CASSKGSDEQFF. Variable domain in full (rest from reference TRBV5-4 and TRBJ2-1): ETGVTQSPTHLIKTRGQQVTLRCSSQSGHNTVSWYQQALGQGPQFIFQYYREEENGRGNFPPRFSGLQFPNYSSELNVNALELDDSALYLCASSKGSDEQFFGPGTRLTVL.